Sequencing of this T cell receptor beta chain was carried out in a study of cytomegalovirus exposure and HLA in healthy donors. The wider study: The Caucasian-associated ancestry cluster contained 81% of the approximately 420 genotyped donors. General study points: Researchers reported in a later analysis that a missense DCLRE1C variant was tied to TCR beta V- and J-gene trimming. The later analysis indicated that the majority of CMV-associated TCR beta chains appeared HLA-restricted. When a later analysis compared HLA-associated TCR beta chains with equally common others, the HLA-associated chains turned out to be more clonally expanded and to have lower generation probabilities.

13 Jbeta primers and 60 Vbeta primers were used for the PCR. Sequenced by immunoSEQ multiplex PCR; TCRdb stores in-frame clones only, minus some. The sample includes some 110,000 clones, around 64% seen only once; the top ten take about 9%. Notes on this clone: As yet, its antigen is unknown.

The CDR3 contains 16 residues. J gave up 5 bases and V 5 bases, and 11 bases lay outside the gene matches. Looked up from germline, CDR1 is MNHEY and CDR2 is SMNVEV (reference sequence). The source material was PBMCs. V usage is TRBV27 and J usage is TRBJ1-1, with 10 bases fitting TRBD1. This clonotype originated in a man aged 25 to 40 in good health and CMV-seropositive. The CDR3 DNA follows: TGTGCCAGCAGTCCGCACGTTGGACAGGGGGGAACTGAAGCTTTCTTT. Its translation: CASSPHVGQGGTEAFF.